This passage covers 23 T cell receptor beta chains from one sample sequenced in a study of blood T cell repertoires in COVID-19. Profiled with immunoSEQ multiplex PCR; TCRdb holds only in-frame clones, not every one. The sample yields about 250,000 clones, approximately 84% seen once. The sample was peripheral blood. These receptors were collected from a man in his fifties with active or convalescent COVID-19.

The V and J genes are TRBV27 and TRBJ1-5; a weak D match, TRBD1 (5 bases). The CDR3 contains 13 residues. Germline-derived CDR1 and CDR2 are MNHEY and SMNVEV (reference sequence). Trimming cost V 6 bases and J 6 bases, with 12 bases left between them. CDR3 DNA: TGTGCCAGCAGACCAGGGCCAGGTCAGCCCCAGCATTTT. Protein: CASRPGPGQPQHF.

The CDR3 protein is CASSSSLGHYEQYF. CDR3 DNA: TGTGCCAGCAGCTCATCACTGGGGCACTACGAGCAGTACTTC. The chain links TRBV7-9 to TRBJ2-7, with a tentative D call TRBD1 (5 bases). The CDR3 runs to 14 residues. The V and J ends lost 4 bases and 3 bases respectively, with 13 bases between them. Germline lookup yields CDR1 SEHNR and CDR2 FQNEAQ (reference sequence).

V and J are TRBV2 and TRBJ2-1, with D possibly TRBD2 on 6 matching bases. The CDR3 length is 13 residues. V gave up 4 bases and J gave up 4 bases, with 8 bases separating them. CDR1 is SNHLY, CDR2 FYNNEI, per germline. The CDR3 nucleotides read TGTGCCAGCAGTGGGGGGACTTACAATGAGCAGTTCTTC. Protein product: CASSGGTYNEQFF.

The chain couples TRBV3-1 (or the pseudogene TRBV3-2) to TRBJ1-2, with D perhaps TRBD1 (6 bases). Germline assignment: CDR1 LGHDT and CDR2 YNNKEL (reference sequence). Trimming removed 3 bases from V and 2 bases from J, with 16 bases in between. The length of the CDR3 is 16 residues. DNA for the CDR3: TGTGCCAGCAGCCACACCGACAGGAAGCCCAACTATGGCTACACCTTC. It translates to CASSHTDRKPNYGYTF.

The rearrangement links TRBV3-1 (or the pseudogene TRBV3-2) to TRBJ1-6; D is undetermined. Germline values: CDR1 LGHDT, CDR2 YNNKEL (reference sequence). V lost 1 base and J 0 bases, leaving 7 bases between the germline ends. The CDR3 spans 16 residues. DNA for the CDR3: TGTGCCAGCAGCCAAGTATTCAGCTCCTATAATTCACCCCTCCACTTT. It translates to CASSQVFSSYNSPLHF.

The V and J genes are TRBV5-1 and TRBJ2-2; D is perhaps TRBD1 (6 bases). Looked up from germline, CDR1 is SGHRS and CDR2 is YFSETQ. The CDR3 totals 15 residues. The V and J ends lost 3 bases and 0 bases respectively, with 9 bases between them. This chain's CDR3 is CASSWTDANTGELFF. The CDR3 DNA reads TGCGCCAGCAGCTGGACAGACGCGAACACCGGGGAGCTGTTTTTT. The full variable domain, in which reference TRBV5-1 and TRBJ2-2 provide the parts outside the CDR3, is KAGVTQTPRYLIKTRGQQVTLSCSPISGHRSVSWYQQTPGQGLQFLFEYFSETQRNKGNFPGRFSGRQFSNSRSEMNVSTLELGDSALYLCASSWTDANTGELFFGEGSRLTVL.

This clone was seen repeatedly, ten times or more. The J gene is TRBJ1-2, the V gene TRBV3-1 (or the pseudogene TRBV3-2); perhaps TRBD1 as D (6 bases). Trimming shortened V by 1 base and J by 2 bases, and 14 bases separated the two germline ends. Per the germline V gene, CDR1 is LGHDT and CDR2 is YNNKEL (reference sequence). The CDR3 is made up of 16 amino acids. In nucleotides, the CDR3 is TGTGCCAGCAGCCAAGCCCGGGGTAGGGGGAACTATGGCTACACCTTC. Its protein is CASSQARGRGNYGYTF.

This chain connects TRBV5-1 to TRBJ1-4; 10 bases map to TRBD1. The germline gives CDR1 SGHRS, CDR2 YFSETQ. The V and J ends lost 5 bases and 8 bases, in that order; junction bases with no gene match: 6. The CDR3 is 14 amino acids. CDR3 DNA sequence: TGCGCCAGCAGGCCTGGGACAGGGGCAGAAAAACTGTTTTTT. Translated, it gives CASRPGTGAEKLFF.

DNA for the CDR3: TGTGCCAGCAGCGTAGGGACCCAGGGCAATGAGCAGTTCTTC. Its protein is CASSVGTQGNEQFF. The chain is built from TRBV9 and TRBJ2-1; the D gene is possibly TRBD1 (5 bases). Germline CDR1 is SGDLS and CDR2 is YYNGEE. The CDR3 consists of 14 residues. V was shortened by 0 bases and J by 6 bases, with 10 bases between the two germline ends. The full variable domain, its missing parts supplied by reference TRBV9 and TRBJ2-1, is DSGVTQTPKHLITATGQRVTLRCSPRSGDLSVYWYQQSLDQGLQFLIQYYNGEERAKGNILERFSAQQFPDLHSELNLSSLELGDSALYFCASSVGTQGNEQFFGPGTRLTVL.

The gene calls are TRBV23-1 and TRBJ2-1; 7 nucleotides match TRBD1. TRBV23-1 qualifies as an ORF whose function is uncertain. J lost 0 bases, V lost 7 bases, and 18 bases had no gene match. The CDR3 loop spans 19 amino acids. CDR3 amino acids: CASILPGTVTPSSYNEQFF. CDR3 DNA: TGCGCCAGCATCCTACCCGGGACAGTTACCCCTAGCTCCTACAATGAGCAGTTCTTC.

V usage is TRBV5-4 and J usage is TRBJ1-2; D is possibly TRBD1 (6 bases). The CDR3 extends over 15 amino acids. The V gene lost 0 bases and the J gene lost 4 bases, with 13 bases spanning the gap. CDR1 is SGHNT, CDR2 YYREEE, per germline (reference sequence). The CDR3 sequence: CASSLEAGVAYGYTF. In DNA, the CDR3 is TGTGCCAGCAGCTTGGAGGCAGGGGTTGCCTATGGCTACACCTTC.

The chain employs TRBV2 and TRBJ2-7; 11 bases align to TRBD2. V was pared by 4 bases and J by 9 bases, with 8 bases of the junction left unmatched. Germline loops: CDR1 SNHLY, CDR2 FYNNEI. The CDR3 extends over 14 amino acids. CDR3 in amino acids: CASSGGTSGFRQYF. CDR3 DNA sequence: TGTGCCAGCAGTGGAGGGACTAGCGGTTTTAGGCAGTACTTC.

The J gene is TRBJ1-5, the V gene TRBV12-3 or TRBV12-4; D is undetermined. The CDR3 is 12 amino acids. Trimming stripped 6 bases from V and 0 bases from J, with 3 bases between. Here the CDR3 reads CASSNSNQPQHF. The DNA of the CDR3 is TGTGCCAGCAGCAATAGCAATCAGCCCCAGCATTTT.

The V call is TRBV20-1, the J call TRBJ1-2; D is uncertain. The CDR3 sequence is 15 residues long. Trimming removed 3 bases at V and 4 bases at J, with 18 bases between. Germline CDR1 and CDR2: DFQATT and SNEGSKA (reference sequence). This CDR3 reads CSASKGITGGYGYTF. The CDR3 coding sequence is TGCAGTGCTAGTAAGGGTATCACGGGAGGCTATGGCTACACCTTC.

The chain uses TRBV6-2 or TRBV6-3 and TRBJ1-5, with 9 bases lining up with TRBD1. The CDR3 consists of 13 residues. Germline CDR1 and CDR2: MNHEY and SVGEGT. The trim removed 4 bases at V and 7 bases at J, leaving 2 bases unmatched. The CDR3 here is CASSWDRDQPQHF. In nucleotides, the CDR3 is TGTGCCAGCAGTTGGGACAGGGACCAGCCCCAGCATTTT.

V is TRBV3-1 (or the pseudogene TRBV3-2) and J is TRBJ2-6; no clear D gene. The CDR3 covers 15 residues. The germline gives CDR1 LGHDT, CDR2 YNNKEL (reference sequence). The V end lost 4 bases, the J end lost 1 base, and 8 bases lay between the germline ends. The CDR3 reads CASSLFQSGANVLTF. The CDR3, as DNA: TGTGCCAGCAGCCTCTTCCAGTCTGGGGCCAACGTCCTGACTTTC.

The chain uses TRBV3-1 (or the pseudogene TRBV3-2) and TRBJ1-2, with a tentative D call TRBD1 (6 bases). Germline-derived CDR1 and CDR2 are LGHDT and YNNKEL (reference sequence). The V gene lost 5 bases and the J gene lost 8 bases, with 21 bases spanning the gap. This CDR3 region has 15 residues. This chain's CDR3 is CASSFRGAGGRGYTF. CDR3 bases: TGTGCCAGCAGCTTTCGTGGTGCGGGGGGCAGGGGCTACACCTTC.

V is TRBV7-8 and J is TRBJ1-3; 9 bases are a match to TRBD1. The CDR3 totals 16 residues. Germline assignment: CDR1 SGHVS and CDR2 FQNEAQ. J was trimmed by 4 bases and V by 4 bases; bases with no gene match: 8. The CDR3: CASSSPGTGRGNTIYF. CDR3 sequence (DNA): TGTGCCAGCAGCTCCCCCGGGACAGGGAGAGGAAACACCATATATTTT.

The rearrangement links TRBV9 to TRBJ1-3; 8 bases are a match to TRBD1. The CDR3 runs to 15 residues. Trimming at V came to 3 bases and at J to 3 bases, leaving 5 bases not matched to a gene. Germline CDR1 reads SGDLS; CDR2 reads YYNGEE. The CDR3 loop reads CASSGTGPGGNTIYF. The DNA for the CDR3 is TGTGCCAGCAGCGGGACAGGGCCGGGTGGAAACACCATATATTTT.

The chain employs TRBV7-9 and TRBJ1-3; a possible D gene is TRBD1 (5 bases). Germline V gene lookup returns CDR1 SEHNR and CDR2 FQNEAQ (reference sequence). This CDR3 spans 16 amino acids. Trimming left V 5 bases short and J 3 bases short, with 17 bases between. The CDR3 coding sequence is TGTGCCAGCAGCCCACGGTGGGGGGATAGTGGAAACACCATATATTTT. Translated, it gives CASSPRWGDSGNTIYF.

The V call is TRBV27, the J call TRBJ1-5; D is perhaps TRBD1 (5 bases). The CDR3 contains 15 residues. The germline gives CDR1 MNHEY, CDR2 SMNVEV (reference sequence). Trimming shortened V by 5 bases and J by 0 bases, and 11 bases separated the two germline ends. CDR3 DNA: TGTGCCAGCAGTGCGGGACTCCGTAGCAATCAGCCCCAGCATTTT. This sequence encodes CASSAGLRSNQPQHF.

J is TRBJ2-3 and V is TRBV27, with TRBD1 identical over 8 bases. The J segment lost 6 bases and the V segment lost 6 bases, leaving 5 bases of the junction unmatched. The CDR3 is 13 residues long. Germline CDR1 is MNHEY and CDR2 is SMNVEV (reference sequence). The CDR3: CASRDRGPDTQYF. CDR3 sequence (DNA): TGTGCCAGCAGAGACAGGGGACCCGATACGCAGTATTTT.

This chain links TRBV19 with TRBJ2-2, with 11 bases identical to TRBD1. This CDR3 is 16 amino acids long. J was trimmed by 3 bases and V by 5 bases; bases with no gene match: 5. Germline CDR1 is LNHDA and CDR2 is SQIVND (reference sequence). CDR3 sequence: CASSGGQGEYTGELFF. The CDR3 DNA is TGTGCCAGTAGTGGGGGACAGGGGGAGTACACCGGGGAGCTGTTTTTT.